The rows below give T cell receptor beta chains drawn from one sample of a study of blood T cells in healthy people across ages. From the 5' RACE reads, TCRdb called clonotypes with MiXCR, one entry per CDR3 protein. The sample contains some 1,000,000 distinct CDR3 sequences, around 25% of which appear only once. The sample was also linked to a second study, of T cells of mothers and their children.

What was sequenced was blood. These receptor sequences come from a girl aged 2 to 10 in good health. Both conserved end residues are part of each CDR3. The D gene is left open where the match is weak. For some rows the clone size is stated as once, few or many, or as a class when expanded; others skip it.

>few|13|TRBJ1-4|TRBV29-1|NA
CSVFRGIGGELFF
TGCAGCGTTTTCCGTGGCATCGGGGGAGAACTGTTTTTT
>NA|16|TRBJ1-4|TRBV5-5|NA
CASSLGDAQRFEKLFF
TGTGCCAGCAGCTTGGGGGACGCTCAGAGGTTCGAAAAACTGTTTTTT
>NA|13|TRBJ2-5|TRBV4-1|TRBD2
CASSQTGLAGRFF
TGCGCCAGCAGCCAGACCGGACTAGCGGGGAGATTCTTC
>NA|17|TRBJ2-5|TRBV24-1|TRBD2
CATSNDGTNPGGETQYF
TGTGCCACCAGTAATGATGGGACGAACCCGGGGGGGGAGACCCAGTACTTC
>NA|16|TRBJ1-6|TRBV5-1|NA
CASSLVEDTYNSPLHF
TGCGCCAGCAGCTTGGTTGAGGACACTTATAATTCACCCCTCCACTTT
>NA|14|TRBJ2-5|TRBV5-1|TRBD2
CASSLDRGDGTQYF
TGCGCCAGCAGCTTGGATCGGGGGGACGGGACCCAGTACTTC
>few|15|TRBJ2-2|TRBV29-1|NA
CSVDPGLSLPGELFF
TGCAGCGTGGACCCGGGCCTTTCCCTTCCCGGGGAGCTGTTTTTT
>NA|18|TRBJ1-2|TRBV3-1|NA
CASSQDLGGGHRIYGYTF
TGTGCCAGCAGCCAAGATTTAGGAGGGGGGCACCGTATCTATGGCTACACCTTC
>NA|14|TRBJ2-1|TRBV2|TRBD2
CASKASGTRNEQFF
TGTGCCAGCAAGGCTAGCGGGACCCGAAATGAGCAGTTCTTC
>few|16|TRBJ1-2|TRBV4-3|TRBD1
CASSQGQGAPLDGYTF
TGCGCCAGCAGCCAAGGACAGGGGGCGCCTTTGGATGGCTACACCTTC
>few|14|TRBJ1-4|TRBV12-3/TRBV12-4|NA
CASSRRATNEKLFF
TGTGCCAGCAGTCGCCGGGCGACTAATGAAAAACTGTTTTTT
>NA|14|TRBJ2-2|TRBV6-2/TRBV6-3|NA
CASGIKQYTGELFF
TGTGCCAGCGGAATAAAGCAGTACACCGGGGAGCTGTTTTTT
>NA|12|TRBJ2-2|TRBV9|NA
CASSHDTGELFF
TGTGCCAGCAGCCACGATACCGGGGAGCTGTTTTTT
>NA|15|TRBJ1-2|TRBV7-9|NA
CASSRRGRGEYGYTF
TGTGCCAGCAGCCGCCGGGGGAGGGGAGAATATGGCTACACCTTC
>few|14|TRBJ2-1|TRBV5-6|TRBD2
CASSLVAGSVEQFF
TGTGCCAGCAGCTTAGTAGCGGGGAGCGTAGAGCAGTTCTTC
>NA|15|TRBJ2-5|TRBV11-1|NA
CASSYEQGYQETQYF
TGTGCCAGCAGCTACGAACAGGGTTACCAAGAGACCCAGTACTTC
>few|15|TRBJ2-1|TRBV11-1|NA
CASSLGSLVINEQFF
TGTGCCAGCAGCTTAGGATCGCTGGTTATCAATGAGCAGTTCTTC
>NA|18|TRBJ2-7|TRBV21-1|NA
CASSKTLRSRQAIYEQYF
TGTGCCAGCAGCAAGACCCTACGGTCCAGACAGGCAATCTACGAGCAGTACTTC
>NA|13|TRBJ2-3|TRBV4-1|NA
CASSQAGLYAQYF
TGCGCCAGCAGCCAAGCTGGACTCTATGCGCAGTATTTT
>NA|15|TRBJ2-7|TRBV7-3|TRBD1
CASSFMAGQGYEQYF
TGTGCCAGCAGCTTCATGGCGGGACAGGGCTACGAGCAGTACTTC
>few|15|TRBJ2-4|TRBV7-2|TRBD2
CASSSSGRVGNIQYF
TGTGCCAGCAGCTCTAGCGGGAGGGTGGGGAACATTCAGTACTTC
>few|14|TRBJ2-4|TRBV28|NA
CASSPDRRKNIQYF
TGTGCCAGCAGCCCGGACAGACGAAAAAACATTCAGTACTTC
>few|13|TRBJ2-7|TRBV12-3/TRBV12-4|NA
CASTRLGSYEQYF
TGTGCCAGCACTCGCTTAGGATCCTACGAGCAGTACTTC
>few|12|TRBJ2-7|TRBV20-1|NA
CSASRGNYEQYF
TGCAGTGCTAGTAGGGGGAACTACGAGCAGTACTTC
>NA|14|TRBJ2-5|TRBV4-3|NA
CASSSRLYQETQYF
TGCGCCAGCAGCTCACGATTGTACCAAGAGACCCAGTACTTC
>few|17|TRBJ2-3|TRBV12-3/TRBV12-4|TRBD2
CASSPSGAPIYTDTQYF
TGTGCCAGCAGTCCTAGCGGGGCTCCCATCTACACAGATACGCAGTATTTT
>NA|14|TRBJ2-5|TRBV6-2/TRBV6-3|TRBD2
CASSYAGGRETQYF
TGTGCCAGCAGTTACGCGGGGGGAAGAGAGACCCAGTACTTC
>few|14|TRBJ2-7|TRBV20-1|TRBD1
CSASPWTGGNEQYF
TGCAGTGCAAGTCCATGGACAGGGGGTAACGAGCAGTACTTC
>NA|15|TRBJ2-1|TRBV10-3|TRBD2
CAIRAGGFSYNEQFF
TGTGCCATCAGGGCGGGAGGCTTTTCCTACAATGAGCAGTTCTTC
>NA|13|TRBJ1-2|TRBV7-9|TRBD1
CASRNQGAGGYTF
TGTGCCAGCAGGAACCAGGGGGCTGGTGGCTACACCTTC
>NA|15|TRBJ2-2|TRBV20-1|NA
CSAMRREANTGELFF
TGCAGTGCTATGAGGAGGGAGGCGAACACCGGGGAGCTGTTTTTT
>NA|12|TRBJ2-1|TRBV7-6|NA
CASSLPGRKQFF
TGTGCCAGCAGCCTACCGGGGAGAAAGCAGTTCTTC
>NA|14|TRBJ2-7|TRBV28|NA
CASSLQLIPYEQYF
TGTGCCAGCAGTTTGCAACTCATTCCCTACGAGCAGTACTTC
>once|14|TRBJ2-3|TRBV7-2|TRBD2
CASSLYREADTQYF
TGTGCCAGCAGCTTATATCGGGAGGCAGATACGCAGTATTTT
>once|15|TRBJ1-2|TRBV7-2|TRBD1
CASSSKTGGGYGYTF
TGTGCCAGCAGCTCAAAGACAGGGGGCGGGTATGGCTACACCTTC
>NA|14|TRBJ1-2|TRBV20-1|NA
CSARVSPGEGGYTF
TGCAGTGCTAGAGTTAGCCCAGGGGAGGGCGGCTACACCTTC
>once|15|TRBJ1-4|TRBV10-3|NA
CAISESVGGEEKLFF
TGTGCCATCAGTGAGTCTGTAGGAGGAGAGGAAAAACTGTTTTTT